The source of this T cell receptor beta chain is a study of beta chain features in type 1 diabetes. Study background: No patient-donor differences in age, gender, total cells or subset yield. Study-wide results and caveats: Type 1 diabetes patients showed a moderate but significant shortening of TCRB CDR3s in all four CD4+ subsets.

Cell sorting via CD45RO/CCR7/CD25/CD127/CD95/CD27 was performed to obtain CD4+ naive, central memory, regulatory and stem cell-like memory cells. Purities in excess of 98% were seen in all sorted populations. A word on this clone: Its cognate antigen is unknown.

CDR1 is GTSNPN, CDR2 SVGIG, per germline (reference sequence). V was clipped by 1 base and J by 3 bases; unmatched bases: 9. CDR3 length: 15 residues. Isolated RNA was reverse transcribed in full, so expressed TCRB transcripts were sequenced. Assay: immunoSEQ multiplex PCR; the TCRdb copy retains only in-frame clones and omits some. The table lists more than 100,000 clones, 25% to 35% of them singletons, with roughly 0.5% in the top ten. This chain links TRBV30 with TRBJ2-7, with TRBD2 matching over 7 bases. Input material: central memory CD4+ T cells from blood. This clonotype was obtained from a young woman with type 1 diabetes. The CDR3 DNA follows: TGTGCCTGGAGTGGTCGGGCGGGAGCAATCTACGAGCAGTACTTC. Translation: CAWSGRAGAIYEQYF.